These T cell receptor beta chains were read from a single sample in a study of CD8+ T cells in alopecia areata. Assay used: immunoSEQ multiplex PCR; TCRdb lists only in-frame clones, some missing. Altogether more than 150,000 clones are present, 40% to 55% being singletons, with the ten largest covering roughly 9.1%. The sequencing here drew on CD8+ T cells sorted from blood, taken around week 54, from a patient treated with tofacitinib. These TCRs come from a human donor with alopecia areata. Each CDR3 is given with its conserved first and last residue. A D gene is named only where the DNA matches it firmly. Size is stated for part of the rows, as once, few or many counts, or as a class when the clone is expanded.

CDR3	DNA	size	V	J	D
CASSLDGYQGMGELFF	TGTGCCAGCAGCTTGGATGGGTATCAGGGGATGGGGGAGCTGTTTTTT	-	TRBV5-6	TRBJ2-2	-
CASSLGSEAFF	TGTGCCAGCAGCTTAGGATCTGAAGCTTTCTTT	-	TRBV13	TRBJ1-1	-
CASSYSEGARDGYTF	TGTGCCAGCAGTTACTCAGAGGGGGCGCGGGATGGCTACACCTTC	-	TRBV6-5	TRBJ1-2	TRBD1
CASSRAGRAYEQYF	TGCGCCAGCAGTCGGGCAGGGCGGGCCTACGAGCAGTACTTC	few	TRBV23-1	TRBJ2-7	-
CASSHPTLPTSGENNEQFF	TGCGCCAGCAGCCATCCCACCTTGCCGACTAGCGGGGAAAACAATGAGCAGTTCTTC	-	TRBV4-1	TRBJ2-1	TRBD2
CASSLDRDYGYTF	TGTGCCAGCAGCTTAGACAGAGACTATGGCTACACCTTC	-	TRBV11-2	TRBJ1-2	-
CASSVGGTGGGYEQYF	TGTGCCAGCAGCGTAGGCGGTACGGGAGGGGGCTACGAGCAGTACTTC	-	TRBV9	TRBJ2-7	TRBD2
CAIGGATGGNSPLHF	TGTGCCATCGGGGGGGCAACAGGGGGTAATTCACCCCTCCACTTT	once	TRBV10-3	TRBJ1-6	TRBD1
CAISGGGTGYGYTF	TGTGCCATCAGTGGTGGGGGGACTGGCTATGGCTACACCTTC	few	TRBV10-3	TRBJ1-2	-
CASSQLQGVLRDEQFF	TGCGCCAGCAGCCAACTCCAGGGGGTTTTACGGGATGAGCAGTTCTTC	few	TRBV4-3	TRBJ2-1	TRBD1
CASSFTTGIYEQFF	TGTGCCAGCAGTTTTACGACAGGTATCTATGAGCAGTTCTTC	-	TRBV27	TRBJ2-1	-
CASSAGAGTGDLGEQYF	TGTGCCAGCAGCGCAGGTGCCGGGACAGGGGACTTGGGCGAGCAGTACTTC	-	TRBV9	TRBJ2-7	TRBD1
CASSVSSTDTQYF	TGTGCCAGCAGTGTGAGCAGCACAGATACGCAGTATTTT	few	TRBV6-4	TRBJ2-3	-
CASSLHYEQYF	TGTGCCAGCAGCCTTCACTACGAGCAGTACTTC	few	TRBV7-2	TRBJ2-7	-
CASSLVQGNYGYTF	TGTGCCAGCAGCTTAGTGCAGGGGAACTATGGCTACACCTTC	-	TRBV7-8	TRBJ1-2	-
CASSLHRLNTEAFF	TGCGCCAGCAGCTTGCACAGACTGAACACTGAAGCTTTCTTT	-	TRBV5-1	TRBJ1-1	-
CASSYPGHLNTGELFF	TGTGCCAGCAGTTATCCGGGACACTTGAACACCGGGGAGCTGTTTTTT	-	TRBV6-5	TRBJ2-2	-
CASSMGGPPYNEQFF	TGTGCCAGTAGTATGGGGGGGCCGCCCTACAATGAGCAGTTCTTC	-	TRBV19	TRBJ2-1	-
CASSPAGTTSNEQFF	TGTGCCAGCTCACCAGCAGGGACCACCTCGAATGAGCAGTTCTTC	-	TRBV18	TRBJ2-1	-
CASSLGSTVNSPLHF	TGTGCCAGCAGCTTAGGCAGCACCGTCAATTCACCCCTCCACTTT	-	TRBV7-9	TRBJ1-6	-
CASSYSGSTTLGYTF	TGTGCCAGCAGCTATTCCGGATCCACAACCCTTGGCTACACCTTC	once	TRBV11-1	TRBJ1-2	-
CASSHRQGGYVETQYF	TGTGCCAGCAGCCACCGACAGGGAGGCTATGTAGAGACCCAGTACTTC	few	TRBV7-2	TRBJ2-5	-
CASSVDSGSGANVLTF	TGTGCCAGCAGCGTAGACTCGGGCTCTGGGGCCAACGTCCTGACTTTC	-	TRBV9	TRBJ2-6	-
CAWSDYLGGTNEKLFF	TGTGCCTGGAGCGACTATCTAGGGGGGACTAATGAAAAACTGTTTTTT	-	TRBV30	TRBJ1-4	-
CASSSDRYEQYF	TGTGCCAGCAGCTCGGACAGGTACGAGCAGTACTTC	-	TRBV7-9	TRBJ2-7	TRBD1
CASSLFQGNTQPQHF	TGTGCCAGCAGCTTATTTCAGGGCAACACTCAGCCCCAGCATTTT	-	TRBV7-2	TRBJ1-5	-
CASSERPRGELFF	TGTGCCAGCAGCGAAAGGCCCCGAGGGGAGCTGTTTTTT	few	TRBV7-8	TRBJ2-2	-
CASSRRTWEYETLHF	TGTGCCAGTAGCCGAAGAACTTGGGAGTATGAGACCCTCCACTTT	-	TRBV19	TRBJ1-6	-
CAWSSGAPIGYTF	TGTGCCTGGAGTTCCGGGGCGCCTATCGGCTACACCTTC	-	TRBV30	TRBJ1-2	-
CASSQNLGSSYGYTF	TGCGCCAGCAGCCAAAACCTAGGCAGTTCCTATGGCTACACCTTC	-	TRBV4-3	TRBJ1-2	-
CASSYDSDYGYTF	TGTGCCAGCAGCTATGACAGTGACTATGGCTACACCTTC	-	TRBV5-6	TRBJ1-2	-
CASSPRQGTTGELFF	TGTGCCAGCAGCCCTCGACAGGGGACCACCGGGGAGCTGTTTTTT	-	TRBV9	TRBJ2-2	TRBD1
CASSQDTSSYNSPLHF	TGTGCCAGCAGCCAAGATACCAGCTCCTATAATTCACCCCTCCACTTT	-	TRBV14	TRBJ1-6	-
CSVEDRGGRETQYF	TGCAGCGTTGAAGATCGAGGGGGGAGGGAGACCCAGTACTTC	-	TRBV29-1	TRBJ2-5	-
CASHSDSRAGELFF	TGTGCCAGCCATTCGGACAGCCGGGCCGGGGAGCTGTTTTTT	-	TRBV2	TRBJ2-2	-
CAWSGGPYEQYF	TGTGCCTGGAGTGGTGGGCCCTACGAGCAGTACTTC	-	TRBV30	TRBJ2-7	-
CASSVSFSWDQPQHF	TGTGCCAGCAGCGTATCTTTTTCGTGGGATCAGCCCCAGCATTTT	once	TRBV9	TRBJ1-5	-
CASSERLDLNTEAFF	TGTGCCAGCAGCGAGAGACTAGACTTGAACACTGAAGCTTTCTTT	-	TRBV9	TRBJ1-1	-
CASSGGQLLRYGYTF	TGTGCCAGCAGCGGGGGACAGCTATTACGTTATGGCTACACCTTC	once	TRBV2	TRBJ1-2	TRBD1
CASSYSGTGTGELFF	TGTGCCAGCAGTTACTCAGGGACAGGGACCGGGGAGCTGTTTTTT	few	TRBV6-6	TRBJ2-2	TRBD1
CASSSATGELFF	TGTGCCAGCTCCTCCGCGACCGGGGAGCTGTTTTTT	-	TRBV6-5	TRBJ2-2	-
CASSLRTGNNQPQHF	TGTGCCAGCAGTTTACGAACAGGGAACAATCAGCCCCAGCATTTT	-	TRBV6-5	TRBJ1-5	-
CASSEGSYEQYF	TGTGCCAGCAGTGAAGGCAGCTACGAGCAGTACTTC	-	TRBV2	TRBJ2-7	-
CASSELGRCDF	TGTGCCAGCAGTGAGCTGGGACGTTGCGACTTC	few	TRBV6-1	TRBJ2-7	-
CAWRRQGASYEQYF	TGTGCCTGGAGGAGACAGGGGGCGTCATACGAGCAGTACTTC	-	TRBV30	TRBJ2-7	TRBD1
CAISLLGDTQYF	TGTGCCATCTCCCTACTCGGGGATACGCAGTATTTT	-	TRBV10-3	TRBJ2-3	-
CASSGGLQETQYF	TGTGCCAGCAGCGGGGGGTTACAAGAGACCCAGTACTTC	few	TRBV7-9	TRBJ2-5	-
CSVALDRGYGYTF	TGCAGCGTTGCTCTGGACAGGGGTTATGGCTACACCTTC	few	TRBV29-1	TRBJ1-2	TRBD1
CASSLGGDSPLHF	TGTGCCAGCAGCTTAGGGGGGGATTCACCCCTCCACTTT	few	TRBV13	TRBJ1-6	-
CASSLGRMNTGELFF	TGCGCCAGCAGCTTAGGACGGATGAACACCGGGGAGCTGTTTTTT	few	TRBV5-1	TRBJ2-2	-
CASSMPTGLGSGANVLTF	TGTGCCAGCAGTATGCCGACAGGGCTTGGTTCCGGGGCCAACGTCCTGACTTTC	-	TRBV25-1	TRBJ2-6	TRBD1
CASTDGWKAFF	TGTGCCAGCACCGACGGGTGGAAAGCTTTCTTT	few	TRBV27	TRBJ1-1	-
CASRVSGGADTQYF	TGCGCCAGCCGTGTTAGCGGGGGGGCAGATACGCAGTATTTT	-	TRBV5-1	TRBJ2-3	TRBD2
CASSRVGVLNEKLFF	TGTGCCAGCAGCCGAGTAGGCGTCCTTAATGAAAAACTGTTTTTT	few	TRBV28	TRBJ1-4	-
CASSQASAGGEKLFF	TGCGCCAGCAGCCAAGCATCAGCCGGTGGGGAAAAACTGTTTTTT	-	TRBV4-3	TRBJ1-4	-